The T cell receptor beta chain described here comes from a study of blood T cell repertoires in COVID-19. Study in general: The origin of the acute and convalescent COVID-19 samples was the United States, Italy and Spain. The cDNA or gDNA used as material had been derived from T cells, B-cell-depleted T cells, or PBMCs.

Per the germline V gene, CDR1 is SGHRS and CDR2 is YFSETQ. With V trimmed by 0 bases and J by 3 bases, 2 bases remained unmatched. This CDR3 is 14 amino acids long. Per the study methods: Estimated nucleated cell counts came from reference gene primer amplification. Only in-frame clones appear in the TCRdb table, and some are missing; sequencing was by immunoSEQ multiplex PCR. V and J calls and clone size are as listed in that table; D and trimming were resolved from the DNA. The repertoire holds some 150,000 clones, with roughly 86% as singletons. The sequenced sample was peripheral blood. The chain links TRBV5-1 to TRBJ1-2; 7 bases are a match to TRBD1. The sequence came from a woman aged 45-59 years with acute or convalescent COVID-19. Here the CDR3 reads CASSLEGGDYGYTF. DNA for the CDR3: TGCGCCAGCAGCTTGGAAGGGGGCGACTATGGCTACACCTTC.